The 5 T cell receptor beta chains below were found in one sample sequenced in a study of technical replicates of blood from several donors (dated by TCRdb to between 2016 and 2019). The library was produced with the immunoSEQ multiplex PCR assay. TCRdb mirrors the immuneACCESS table, restricted to in-frame sequences. Some clones are absent from its copies; in checked studies, under half trace to an unresolved V gene, and the reason for the others is unknown. In all, the sample holds just under 60,000 clones, and approximately 94% of those were seen once. The ten most abundant clones make up 3% of the sample. Sequencing was performed on PBMCs. Receptors originate from a human donor in good health. Some clones in this sample may be carry-over from other donors' samples.

V and J are TRBV4-2 and TRBJ2-3; tentative D call: TRBD2 (6 bases). Trimming pared 3 bases from V and 1 base from J, leaving 8 bases between. Germline loops: CDR1 LGHNA, CDR2 YNFKEQ. This CDR3 is 14 amino acids long. The CDR3 protein is CASSQASGTDTQYF. The CDR3 DNA reads as TGTGCCAGCAGCCAGGCTAGCGGCACAGATACGCAGTATTTT.

This chain links TRBV19 with TRBJ1-6; D gene uncertain. Trimming shortened V by 10 bases and J by 4 bases, and 11 bases separated the two germline ends. In germline, CDR1 is LNHDA, CDR2 SQIVND (reference sequence). The CDR3 has 13 residues. CDR3 nucleotide sequence: TGTGCCACACGACGGGGTTATAATTCACCCCTCCACTTT. Its translation is CATRRGYNSPLHF.

This chain uses TRBV6-6 with TRBJ2-6; D is perhaps TRBD1 (6 bases). V was trimmed by 6 bases and J by 15 bases, leaving 24 bases between them. The CDR3 has 15 residues. The germline gives CDR1 MNHNY, CDR2 SVGAGI (reference sequence). The CDR3 DNA sequence: TGTGCCAGCAGCCCTCGACAGGCGGACCTCTCTCGCCTGACTTTC. Protein: CASSPRQADLSRLTF.

The V and J genes are TRBV19 and TRBJ1-2, with 8 bases identical to TRBD1. This CDR3 comprises 17 residues. After removal of 9 bases from V and 3 bases from J, the junction contained 18 bases not matched to a gene. The germline V gene encodes CDR1 LNHDA and CDR2 SQIVND (reference sequence). CDR3 loop: CARTGEGAVWCDYGYTF. CDR3 coding DNA: TGTGCCAGGACAGGGGAGGGGGCGGTCTGGTGTGACTATGGCTACACCTTC.

In nucleotides, the CDR3 is TGTGCCAGCAGCGTTGACAGTTACACCGGGGAGCTGTTTTTT. Protein: CASSVDSYTGELFF. The J gene is TRBJ2-2, the V gene TRBV7-3; a possible D gene is TRBD1 (5 bases). This CDR3 is built from 14 residues. From germline, CDR1 is SGHTA and CDR2 FQGTGA. V was shortened by 5 bases and J by 3 bases, with 10 bases between the two germline ends.